These T cell receptor beta chains were read from a single sample in a study of blood T cell repertoires in COVID-19. Clones were read by immunoSEQ multiplex PCR, and TCRdb kept only the in-frame ones, dropping some. Altogether roughly 150,000 clones are present, about 90% being singletons, with the ten largest covering roughly 6.6%. The sequencing sample was made of peripheral blood. These receptor sequences come from a man of 80 years or more with acute or convalescent COVID-19. Both conserved end residues are part of each CDR3.

v_call: TRBV18; cdr3_length: 15; cdr3_aa: CASSPAAYMNTEAFF
v_call: TRBV6-5; cdr3_length: 12; cdr3_aa: CACSPVLYGYTF
v_call: TRBV4-2; cdr3_length: 16; cdr3_aa: CASSQVLGGQNNEQFF
v_call: TRBV19; cdr3_length: 16; cdr3_aa: CASSMGTSGRTYEQYF
v_call: TRBV7-9; cdr3_length: 15; cdr3_aa: CASSGDKTSFVEQFF
v_call: TRBV5-8; cdr3_length: 12; cdr3_aa: CASGQDNQPQHF
v_call: TRBV5-1; cdr3_length: 17; cdr3_aa: CASSTGTGGSGANVLTF
v_call: TRBV7-8; cdr3_length: 15; cdr3_aa: CASSLDSRVNQPQHF
v_call: TRBV11-3; cdr3_length: 14; cdr3_aa: CASSSGQYDTEAFF
v_call: TRBV19; cdr3_length: 16; cdr3_aa: CASQELPALSNQPQHF
v_call: TRBV30; cdr3_length: 11; cdr3_aa: CAWSVRFEQFF
v_call: TRBV10-2; cdr3_length: 15; cdr3_aa: CASSVWGGSTDTQYF
v_call: TRBV5-1; cdr3_length: 14; cdr3_aa: CASSLAATYNEQFF
v_call: TRBV18; cdr3_length: 15; cdr3_aa: CASSPGTSGTDTQYF
v_call: TRBV27; cdr3_length: 14; cdr3_aa: CASRSGLGRTEAFF
v_call: TRBV4-1; cdr3_length: 15; cdr3_aa: CASSQPDRGSQPQHF
v_call: TRBV3-1/TRBV3-2; cdr3_length: 18; cdr3_aa: CASSQVLGQGSDNEKLFF
v_call: TRBV28; cdr3_length: 15; cdr3_aa: CASRKPGQGGNEAFF
v_call: TRBV3-1/TRBV3-2; cdr3_length: 15; cdr3_aa: CASSPGRGGNTEAFF
v_call: TRBV5-4; cdr3_length: 13; cdr3_aa: CASSLTANTEAFF
v_call: TRBV28; cdr3_length: 15; cdr3_aa: CASILTTEWDQPQHF
v_call: TRBV27; cdr3_length: 16; cdr3_aa: CASSLIRGVSKNIQYF
v_call: TRBV19; cdr3_length: 18; cdr3_aa: CASSRHRSPSGVNTEAFF
v_call: TRBV18; cdr3_length: 16; cdr3_aa: CASSPGTSGGSYEQYF
v_call: TRBV19; cdr3_length: 13; cdr3_aa: CASSIAVTYEQYF
v_call: TRBV27; cdr3_length: 16; cdr3_aa: CASSFGVSGRIYEQYF
v_call: TRBV6-5; cdr3_length: 15; cdr3_aa: CASSRSTVAVSPLHF
v_call: TRBV4-2; cdr3_length: 16; cdr3_aa: CASSQPERGLNTEAFF
v_call: TRBV18; cdr3_length: 15; cdr3_aa: CASSPMGQRNSPLHF
v_call: TRBV7-3; cdr3_length: 15; cdr3_aa: CASSFGTGAQETQYF
v_call: TRBV20-1; cdr3_length: 11; cdr3_aa: CSASWENTQYF
v_call: TRBV24-1; cdr3_length: 16; cdr3_aa: CATSDSGTSGRGEQFF
v_call: TRBV16; cdr3_length: 11; cdr3_aa: CASSEWSEAFF
v_call: TRBV28; cdr3_length: 11; cdr3_aa: CASSQIREQYF
v_call: TRBV28; cdr3_length: 16; cdr3_aa: CASSSSGQDRNYGYTF
v_call: TRBV19; cdr3_length: 16; cdr3_aa: CASSTRGDRGPGELFF
v_call: TRBV5-8; cdr3_length: 15; cdr3_aa: CASSLVGGSTDTQYF
v_call: TRBV5-4; cdr3_length: 15; cdr3_aa: CASSRGQGASYEQYF
v_call: TRBV21-1; cdr3_length: 17; cdr3_aa: CASSKVRGAVADNEQFF
v_call: TRBV5-5; cdr3_length: 15; cdr3_aa: CASSTEGQKQYEQYF
v_call: TRBV10-3; cdr3_length: 14; cdr3_aa: CAINDRDRGDGYTF
v_call: TRBV2; cdr3_length: 15; cdr3_aa: CASRGTGASNQPQHF
v_call: TRBV19; cdr3_length: 16; cdr3_aa: CASWGGTGAVYYGYTF
v_call: TRBV19; cdr3_length: 16; cdr3_aa: CASSTNRVSGANVLTF
v_call: TRBV19; cdr3_length: 16; cdr3_aa: CATTFTPGQGVGGYTF
v_call: TRBV28; cdr3_length: 16; cdr3_aa: CAAPLSRGPGNTEAFF
v_call: TRBV6-4; cdr3_length: 14; cdr3_aa: CASSDRGRTGELFF
v_call: TRBV29-1; cdr3_length: 11; cdr3_aa: CSGETGYEQYF
v_call: TRBV6-1; cdr3_length: 16; cdr3_aa: CASSEAYRGDNSPLHF
v_call: TRBV5-1; cdr3_length: 16; cdr3_aa: CASSLPRTGKNTEAFF
v_call: TRBV7-2; cdr3_length: 16; cdr3_aa: CASSLVGTGSGNTIYF
v_call: TRBV6-1; cdr3_length: 13; cdr3_aa: CASSERTPYEQYF
v_call: TRBV25-1; cdr3_length: 16; cdr3_aa: CASSERPSGSGKTQYF